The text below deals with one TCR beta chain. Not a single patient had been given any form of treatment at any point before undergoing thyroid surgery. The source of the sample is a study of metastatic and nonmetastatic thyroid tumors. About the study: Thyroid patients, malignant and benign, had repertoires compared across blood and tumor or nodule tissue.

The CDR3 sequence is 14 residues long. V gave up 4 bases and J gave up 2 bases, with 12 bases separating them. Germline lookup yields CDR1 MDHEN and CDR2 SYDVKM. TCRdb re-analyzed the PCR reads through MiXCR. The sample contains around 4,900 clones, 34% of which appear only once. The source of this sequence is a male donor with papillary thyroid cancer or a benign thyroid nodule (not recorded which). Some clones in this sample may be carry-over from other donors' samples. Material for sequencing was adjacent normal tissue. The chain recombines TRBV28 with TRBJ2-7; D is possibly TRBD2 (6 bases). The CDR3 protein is CASSSGLPAYEQYF. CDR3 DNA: TGTGCCAGCAGTTCGGGACTTCCCGCCTACGAGCAGTACTTC.